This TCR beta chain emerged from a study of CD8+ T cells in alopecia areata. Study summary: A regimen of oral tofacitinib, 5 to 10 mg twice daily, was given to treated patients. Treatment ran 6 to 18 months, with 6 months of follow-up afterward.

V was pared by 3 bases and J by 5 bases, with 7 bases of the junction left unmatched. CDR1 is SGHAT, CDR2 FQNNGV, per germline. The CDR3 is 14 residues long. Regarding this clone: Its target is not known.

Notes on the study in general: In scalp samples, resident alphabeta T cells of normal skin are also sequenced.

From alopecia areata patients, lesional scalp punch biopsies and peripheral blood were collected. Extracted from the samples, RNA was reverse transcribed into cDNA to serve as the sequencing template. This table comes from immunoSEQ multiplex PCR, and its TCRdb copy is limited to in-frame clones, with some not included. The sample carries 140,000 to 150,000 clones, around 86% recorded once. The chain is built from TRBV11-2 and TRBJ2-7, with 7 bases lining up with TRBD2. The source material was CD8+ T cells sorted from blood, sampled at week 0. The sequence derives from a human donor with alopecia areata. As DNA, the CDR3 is TGTGCCAGCAGCTTTGGAGCGGGATTGGACGAGCAGTACTTC. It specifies CASSFGAGLDEQYF.